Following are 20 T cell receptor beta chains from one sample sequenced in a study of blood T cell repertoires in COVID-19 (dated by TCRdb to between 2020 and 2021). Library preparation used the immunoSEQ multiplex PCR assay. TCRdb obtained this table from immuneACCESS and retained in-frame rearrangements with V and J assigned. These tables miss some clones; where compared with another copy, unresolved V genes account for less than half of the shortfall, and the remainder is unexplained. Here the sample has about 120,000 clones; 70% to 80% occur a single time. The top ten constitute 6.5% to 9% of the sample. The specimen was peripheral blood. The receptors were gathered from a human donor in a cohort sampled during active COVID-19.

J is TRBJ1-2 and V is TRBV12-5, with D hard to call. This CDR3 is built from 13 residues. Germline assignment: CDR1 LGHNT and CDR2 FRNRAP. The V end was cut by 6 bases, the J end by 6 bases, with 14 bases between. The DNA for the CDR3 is TGTGCTAGTGGCGACTGGAACGATCATGGCTACACCTTC. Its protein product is CASGDWNDHGYTF.

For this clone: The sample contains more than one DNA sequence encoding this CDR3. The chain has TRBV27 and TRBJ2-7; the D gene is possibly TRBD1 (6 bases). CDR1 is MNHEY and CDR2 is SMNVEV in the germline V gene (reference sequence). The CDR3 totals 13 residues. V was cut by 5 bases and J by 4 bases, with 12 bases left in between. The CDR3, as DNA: TGTGCCAGCAGTCCGGGACAACCTTACGAGCAGTACTTC. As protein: CASSPGQPYEQYF.

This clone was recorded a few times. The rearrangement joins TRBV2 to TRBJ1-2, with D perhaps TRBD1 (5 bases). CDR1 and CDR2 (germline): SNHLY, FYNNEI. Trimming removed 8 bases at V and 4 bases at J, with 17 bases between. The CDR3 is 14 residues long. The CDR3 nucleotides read TGTGCCAGCGGAAGGGACGGCGGGGTCTATGGCTACACCTTC. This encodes CASGRDGGVYGYTF.

CDR3 sequence: CASSLYVGTGNSPLHF. The CDR3 DNA is TGTGCCAGCAGTTTATACGTCGGGACAGGGAATTCACCCCTCCACTTT. This chain joins TRBV27 and TRBJ1-6; TRBD1 agrees at 9 bases. The CDR3 covers 16 residues. J was trimmed by 7 bases and V by 1 base; bases with no gene match: 5. The germline gives CDR1 MNHEY, CDR2 SMNVEV (reference sequence).

CDR3 sequence: CASTGDTAYEQYF. CDR3 in DNA: TGTGCCTCAACCGGTGACACGGCCTACGAGCAGTACTTC. The V and J genes are TRBV3-1 (or the pseudogene TRBV3-2) and TRBJ2-7; D call uncertain. The CDR3 loop spans 13 amino acids. V was clipped by 11 bases and J by 2 bases, with 16 bases between them. The germline V gene encodes CDR1 LGHDT and CDR2 YNNKEL (reference sequence).

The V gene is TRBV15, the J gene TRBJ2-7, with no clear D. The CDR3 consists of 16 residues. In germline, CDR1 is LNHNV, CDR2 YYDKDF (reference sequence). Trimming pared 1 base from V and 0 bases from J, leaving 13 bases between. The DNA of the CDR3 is TGTGCCACCAGCAGAGTATCAAACACCCGCTCCTACGAGCAGTACTTC. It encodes CATSRVSNTRSYEQYF.

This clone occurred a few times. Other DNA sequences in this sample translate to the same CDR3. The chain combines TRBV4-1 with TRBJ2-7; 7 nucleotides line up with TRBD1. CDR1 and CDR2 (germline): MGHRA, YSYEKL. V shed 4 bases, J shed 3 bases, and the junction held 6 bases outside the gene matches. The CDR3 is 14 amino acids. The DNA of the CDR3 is TGCGCCAGCAGCCCCGACAGGGATAGCTACGAGCAGTACTTC. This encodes CASSPDRDSYEQYF.

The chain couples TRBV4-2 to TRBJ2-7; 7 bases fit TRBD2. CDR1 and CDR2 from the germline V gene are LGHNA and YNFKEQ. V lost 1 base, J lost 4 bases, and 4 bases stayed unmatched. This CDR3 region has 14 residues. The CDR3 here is CASSQAGGSYEQYF. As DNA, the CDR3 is TGTGCCAGCAGCCAAGCGGGAGGCAGTTACGAGCAGTACTTC.

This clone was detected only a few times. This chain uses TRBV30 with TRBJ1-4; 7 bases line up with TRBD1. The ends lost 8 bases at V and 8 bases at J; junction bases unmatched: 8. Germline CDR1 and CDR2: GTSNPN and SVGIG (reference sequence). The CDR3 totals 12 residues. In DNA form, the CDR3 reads TGTGCCCACCAGGGGGAAGGCGAAAAACTGTTTTTT. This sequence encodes CAHQGEGEKLFF.

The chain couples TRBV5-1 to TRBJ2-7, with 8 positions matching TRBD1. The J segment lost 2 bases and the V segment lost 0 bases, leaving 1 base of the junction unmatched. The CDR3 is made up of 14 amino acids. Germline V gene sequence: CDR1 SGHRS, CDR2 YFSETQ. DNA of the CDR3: TGCGCCAGCAGCTTGGGGGGACAGGCCTACGAGCAGTACTTC. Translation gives CASSLGGQAYEQYF.

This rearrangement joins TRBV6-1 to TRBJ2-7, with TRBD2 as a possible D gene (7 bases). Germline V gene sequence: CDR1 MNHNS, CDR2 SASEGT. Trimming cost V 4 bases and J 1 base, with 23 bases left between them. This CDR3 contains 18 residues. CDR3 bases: TGTGCCAGCAGTGGTGGTCGGGGGAGGGGGACGGCATCCTACGAGCAGTACTTC. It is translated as CASSGGRGRGTASYEQYF.

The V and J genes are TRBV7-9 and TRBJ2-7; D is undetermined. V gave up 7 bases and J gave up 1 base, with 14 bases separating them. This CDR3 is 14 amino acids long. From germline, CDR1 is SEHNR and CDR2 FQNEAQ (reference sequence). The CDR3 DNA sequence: TGTGCCAGCACCTCCGACAACGAGTCCTACGAGCAGTACTTC. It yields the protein CASTSDNESYEQYF.

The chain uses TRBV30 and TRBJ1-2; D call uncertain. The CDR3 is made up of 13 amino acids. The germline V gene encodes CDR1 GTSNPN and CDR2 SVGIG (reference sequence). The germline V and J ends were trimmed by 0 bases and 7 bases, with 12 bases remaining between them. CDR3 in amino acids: CAWSVRGDFGYTF. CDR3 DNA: TGTGCCTGGAGTGTACGCGGGGATTTTGGCTACACCTTC.

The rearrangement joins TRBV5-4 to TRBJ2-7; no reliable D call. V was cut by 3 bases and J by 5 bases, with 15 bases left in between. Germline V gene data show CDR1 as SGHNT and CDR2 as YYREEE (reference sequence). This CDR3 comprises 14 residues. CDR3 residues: CASSSDPGEDEQYF. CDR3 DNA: TGTGCCAGCAGCTCCGACCCCGGTGAGGACGAGCAGTACTTC.

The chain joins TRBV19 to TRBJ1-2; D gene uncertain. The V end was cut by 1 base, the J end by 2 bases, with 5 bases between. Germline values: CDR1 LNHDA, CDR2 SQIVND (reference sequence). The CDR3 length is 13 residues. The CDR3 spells CASSIAQNYGYTF. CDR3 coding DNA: TGTGCCAGTAGTATAGCCCAAAACTATGGCTACACCTTC.

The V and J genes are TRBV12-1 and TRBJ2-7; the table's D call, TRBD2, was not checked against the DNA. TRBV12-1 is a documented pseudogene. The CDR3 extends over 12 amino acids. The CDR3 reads CASRAARDEQYF. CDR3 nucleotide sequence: TGTGCCAGCAGGGCCGCCCGGGACGAGCAGTACTTC.

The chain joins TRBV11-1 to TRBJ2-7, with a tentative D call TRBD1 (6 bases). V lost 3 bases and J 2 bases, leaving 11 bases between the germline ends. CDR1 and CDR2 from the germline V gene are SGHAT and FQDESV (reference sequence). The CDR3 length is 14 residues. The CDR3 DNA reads TGTGCCAGCAGCTTCTTACAGGGACCCTACGAGCAGTACTTC. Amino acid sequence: CASSFLQGPYEQYF.

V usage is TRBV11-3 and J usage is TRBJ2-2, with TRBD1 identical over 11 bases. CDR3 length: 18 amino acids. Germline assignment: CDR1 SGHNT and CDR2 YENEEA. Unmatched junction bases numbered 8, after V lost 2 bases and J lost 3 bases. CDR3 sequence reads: CASSLYPGQGADTGELFF. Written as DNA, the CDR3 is TGTGCCAGCAGCTTATACCCAGGACAGGGGGCCGACACCGGGGAGCTGTTTTTT.

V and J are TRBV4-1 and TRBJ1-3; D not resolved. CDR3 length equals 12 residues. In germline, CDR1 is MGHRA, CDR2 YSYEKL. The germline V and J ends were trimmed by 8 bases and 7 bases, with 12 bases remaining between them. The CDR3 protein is CASSPGGNTIYF. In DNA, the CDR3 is TGCGCCAGCTCTCCGGGCGGGAACACCATATATTTT.

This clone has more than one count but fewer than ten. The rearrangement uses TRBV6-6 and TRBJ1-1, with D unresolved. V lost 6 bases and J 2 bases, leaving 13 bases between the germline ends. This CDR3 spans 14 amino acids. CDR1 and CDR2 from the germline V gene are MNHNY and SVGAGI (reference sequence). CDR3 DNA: TGTGCCAGCAGCGACCAGGCCTTTAACACTGAAGCTTTCTTT. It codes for CASSDQAFNTEAFF.